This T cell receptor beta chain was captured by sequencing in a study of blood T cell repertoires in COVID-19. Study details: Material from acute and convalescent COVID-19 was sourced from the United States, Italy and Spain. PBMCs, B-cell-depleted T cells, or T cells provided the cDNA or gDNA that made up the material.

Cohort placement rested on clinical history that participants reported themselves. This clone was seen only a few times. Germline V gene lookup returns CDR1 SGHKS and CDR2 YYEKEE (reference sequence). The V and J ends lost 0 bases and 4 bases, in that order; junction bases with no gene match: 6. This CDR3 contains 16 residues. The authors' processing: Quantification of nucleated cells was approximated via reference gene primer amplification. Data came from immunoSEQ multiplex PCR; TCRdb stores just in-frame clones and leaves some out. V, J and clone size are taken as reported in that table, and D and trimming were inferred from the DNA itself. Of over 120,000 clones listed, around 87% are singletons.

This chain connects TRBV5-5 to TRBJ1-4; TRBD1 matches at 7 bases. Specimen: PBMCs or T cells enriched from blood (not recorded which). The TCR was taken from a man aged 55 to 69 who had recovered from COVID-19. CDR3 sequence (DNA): TGTGCCAGCAGCTTGGATTCCGGACAGGTTAATGAAAAACTGTTTTTT. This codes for CASSLDSGQVNEKLFF.